Given below is one T cell receptor beta chain in context. Its binding antigen is unknown. A junction end diverges from the germline sequence, so it may reflect a read error. Preparation of the library involved PCR. The listed sequencing device is Illumina HiSeq 4000. High-throughput sequencing was used to profile the CDR3 region of the TCR beta-chain in every patient. Per the original workflow: The researchers built a classifier to tell apart papillary thyroid cancer patients with distant metastasis, based on CDR3 differences among clinicopathological groups. The Shannon index was used to assess repertoire diversity, and the Morisita-Horn index was used to assess tumor-blood repertoire similarity. TCRdb applied fastp at Q25 and MiXCR to the public reads, then kept only in-frame beta chains. The V and J calls, along with clone size, are taken from TCRdb and not from the paper's own processing. This sample holds about 92,000 clones; under 15% were observed only once. The ten largest clones take up roughly 3.9% of the sample.

Taken from the germline V gene, the CDR1 and CDR2 loops are MDHEN and SYDVKM. The CDR3 holds 17 amino acids from the cysteine to the phenylalanine. Only CDR3 DNA is held: 51 bases, read in frame from base 1. No treatment had been received by any patient before thyroid surgery. The study retrospectively analysed patient clinical samples collected from about 2012 to 2018 using T-cell receptor beta sequencing. This record belongs to a study of metastatic and nonmetastatic thyroid tumors (dated by TCRdb to 2020 to 2022). Regarding the study in general: Repertoires from peripheral blood and from tumor or nodule tissue samples of malignant and benign thyroid patients were compared. General conclusions and limits of the study: TCR beta diversity was reported as significantly higher in malignant tumors than in benign nodules, in both blood and tumor samples.

The chain is assembled from TRBV28 and TRBJ1-6, with a weak D call of TRBD1 (5 bases match). Source material: blood. The TCR was taken from a female donor with papillary thyroid cancer or a benign thyroid nodule (not recorded which). Some clones in this sample may be carry-over from other donors' samples. Here the CDR3 is given as CASRPVGFAGWDSTLHF. The nucleotide sequence reads TGTGCCAGCAGACCGGTGGGCTTTGCAGGGTGGGATTCAACCCTCCACTTT.